A single sample gave rise to the 5 T cell receptor beta chains below, sequenced in a study of blood T cell repertoires in COVID-19. Clones were sequenced by immunoSEQ multiplex PCR, and TCRdb holds only the in-frame ones, with some missing. The data contain 200,000 or so clones, roughly 79% of them seen just once; the ten biggest clones take up roughly an eighth. Sequencing was done on a sample of peripheral blood. These receptors all come from a woman of 80 years or more with COVID-19, enrolled during active disease.

CDR3: CASSVYNSPNYGYTF. The CDR3 DNA follows: TGTGCCAGCAGCGTATATAACAGCCCTAACTATGGCTACACCTTC. The V and J genes are TRBV9 and TRBJ1-2; D gene ambiguous. The length of the CDR3 is 15 residues. Germline V gene sequence: CDR1 SGDLS, CDR2 YYNGEE. The V end lost 1 base, the J end lost 0 bases, and 10 bases lay between the germline ends.

The V gene is TRBV24-1, the J gene TRBJ2-6; the match to TRBD1 covers 7 bases. The CDR3 sequence is 14 residues long. V lost 9 bases to trimming and J lost 0 bases; unmatched junction nucleotides: 1. Per the germline V gene, CDR1 is KGHDR and CDR2 is SFDVKD. The CDR3 region is CATGDSSGANVLTF. In nucleotides, the CDR3 is TGTGCCACCGGGGACAGCTCTGGGGCCAACGTCCTGACTTTC.

The J gene is TRBJ1-6, the V gene TRBV2; TRBD1 aligns across 9 bases. This CDR3 is 13 amino acids long. V lost 9 bases to trimming and J lost 7 bases; unmatched junction nucleotides: 4. Germline V gene lookup returns CDR1 SNHLY and CDR2 FYNNEI. The CDR3 spells CASMDRGNSPLHF. The CDR3 DNA reads TGTGCCAGTATGGACAGGGGAAATTCACCCCTCCACTTT.

The chain joins TRBV28 to TRBJ2-7; 7 bases are a match to TRBD1. CDR1 is MDHEN and CDR2 is SYDVKM in the germline V gene. CDR3 length: 14 residues. J lost 2 bases, V lost 2 bases, and 3 bases had no gene match. The CDR3, as DNA: TGTGCCAGCAGTTTAGGGACAGCCGCCTACGAGCAGTACTTC. This gives the protein CASSLGTAAYEQYF.

This clone showed up just once. The chain carries TRBV11-2 and TRBJ2-1; D may be TRBD2 (6 bases). The germline V and J ends were trimmed by 1 base and 6 bases, with 10 bases remaining between them. CDR1 is SGHAT, CDR2 FQNNGV, per germline. The CDR3 runs to 14 residues. The CDR3 loop reads CASSLGRDSNEQFF. Written as DNA, the CDR3 is TGTGCCAGCAGCTTAGGCCGGGACTCCAATGAGCAGTTCTTC. The full variable domain, its missing parts supplied by reference TRBV11-2 and TRBJ2-1, is EAGVAQSPRYKIIEKRQSVAFWCNPISGHATLYWYQQILGQGPKLLIQFQNNGVVDDSQLPKDRFSAERLKGVDSTLKIQPAKLEDSAVYLCASSLGRDSNEQFFGPGTRLTVL.